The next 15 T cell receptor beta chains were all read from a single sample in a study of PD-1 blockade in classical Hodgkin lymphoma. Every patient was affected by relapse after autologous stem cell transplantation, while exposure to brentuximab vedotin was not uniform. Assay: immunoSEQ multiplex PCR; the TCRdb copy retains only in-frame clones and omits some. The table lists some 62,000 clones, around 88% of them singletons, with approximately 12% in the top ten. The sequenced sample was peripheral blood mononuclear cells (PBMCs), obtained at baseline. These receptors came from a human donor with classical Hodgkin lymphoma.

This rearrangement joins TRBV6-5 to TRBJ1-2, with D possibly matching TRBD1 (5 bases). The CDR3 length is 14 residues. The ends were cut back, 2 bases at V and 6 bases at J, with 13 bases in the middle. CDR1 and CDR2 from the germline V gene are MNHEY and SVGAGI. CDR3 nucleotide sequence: TGTGCCAGCAGTTACGGCGGGGCGTGGAATGGCTACACCTTC. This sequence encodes CASSYGGAWNGYTF.

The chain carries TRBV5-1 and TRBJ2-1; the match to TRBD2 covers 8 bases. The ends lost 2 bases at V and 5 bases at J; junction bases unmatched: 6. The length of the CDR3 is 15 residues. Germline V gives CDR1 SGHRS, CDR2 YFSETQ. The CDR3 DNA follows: TGCGCCAGCAGCTTTTCCGGGGGGGCCCACAATGAGCAGTTCTTC. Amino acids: CASSFSGGAHNEQFF.

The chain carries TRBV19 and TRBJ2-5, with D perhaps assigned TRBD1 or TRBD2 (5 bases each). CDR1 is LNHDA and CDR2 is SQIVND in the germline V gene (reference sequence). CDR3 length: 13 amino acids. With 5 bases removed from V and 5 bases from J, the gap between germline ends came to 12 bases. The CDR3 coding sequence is TGTGCCAGTAGTTTGGGGGTTCGTGAGACCCAGTACTTC. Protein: CASSLGVRETQYF.

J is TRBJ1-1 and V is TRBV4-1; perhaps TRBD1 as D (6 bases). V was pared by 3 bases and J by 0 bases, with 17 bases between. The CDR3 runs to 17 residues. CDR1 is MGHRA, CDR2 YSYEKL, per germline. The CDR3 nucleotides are TGCGCCAGCAGCCAGGGACGCCACAGGGCGGTGAACACTGAAGCTTTCTTT. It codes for CASSQGRHRAVNTEAFF.

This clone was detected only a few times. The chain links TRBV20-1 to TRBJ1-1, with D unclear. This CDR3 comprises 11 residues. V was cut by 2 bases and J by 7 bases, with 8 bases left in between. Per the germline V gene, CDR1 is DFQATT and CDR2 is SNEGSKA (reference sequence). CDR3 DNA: TGCAGTGCTAGAAGCCGCTTTGAAGCTTTCTTT. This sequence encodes CSARSRFEAFF.

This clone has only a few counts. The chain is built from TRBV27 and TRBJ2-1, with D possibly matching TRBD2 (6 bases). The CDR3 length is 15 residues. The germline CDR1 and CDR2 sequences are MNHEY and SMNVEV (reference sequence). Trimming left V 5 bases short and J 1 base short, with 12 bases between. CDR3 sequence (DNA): TGTGCCAGCAGTCAGCCGGGGGAGTCCTACAATGAGCAGTTCTTC. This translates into CASSQPGESYNEQFF.

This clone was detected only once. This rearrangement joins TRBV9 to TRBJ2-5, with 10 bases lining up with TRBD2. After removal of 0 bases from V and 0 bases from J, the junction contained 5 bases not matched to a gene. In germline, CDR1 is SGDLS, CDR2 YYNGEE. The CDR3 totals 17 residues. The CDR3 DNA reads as TGTGCCAGCAGCGTAGGAAGCACTAGCGGGGACCAAGAGACCCAGTACTTC. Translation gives CASSVGSTSGDQETQYF.

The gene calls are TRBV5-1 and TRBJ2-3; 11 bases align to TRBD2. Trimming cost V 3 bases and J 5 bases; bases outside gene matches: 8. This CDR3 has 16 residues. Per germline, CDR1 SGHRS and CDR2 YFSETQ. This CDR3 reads CASSWPPTSGGDTQYF. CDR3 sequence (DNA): TGCGCCAGCAGCTGGCCACCTACTAGCGGGGGAGATACGCAGTATTTT.

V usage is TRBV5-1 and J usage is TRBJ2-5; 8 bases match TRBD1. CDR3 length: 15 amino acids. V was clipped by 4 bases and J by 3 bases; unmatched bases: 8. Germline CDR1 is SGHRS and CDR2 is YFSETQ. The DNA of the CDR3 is TGCGCCAGCAGCGACGGGACAGGAGGAAAAGAGACCCAGTACTTC. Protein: CASSDGTGGKETQYF.

CDR3 loop: CASSIRNTIYF. CDR3 nucleotides: TGTGCCAGTAGTATACGAAACACCATATATTTT. The genes are TRBV19 and TRBJ1-3; no reliable D call. CDR3 size: 11 residues. Germline V lookup: CDR1 LNHDA, CDR2 SQIVND (reference sequence). Trimming took 2 bases from V and 5 from J, leaving 1 base between them.

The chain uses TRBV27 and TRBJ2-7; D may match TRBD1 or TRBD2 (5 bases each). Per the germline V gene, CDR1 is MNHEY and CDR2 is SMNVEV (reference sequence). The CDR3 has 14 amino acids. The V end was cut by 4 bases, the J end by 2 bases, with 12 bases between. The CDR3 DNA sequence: TGTGCCAGCAGTTCGTGGGACCGTCCCTACGAGCAGTACTTC. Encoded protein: CASSSWDRPYEQYF.

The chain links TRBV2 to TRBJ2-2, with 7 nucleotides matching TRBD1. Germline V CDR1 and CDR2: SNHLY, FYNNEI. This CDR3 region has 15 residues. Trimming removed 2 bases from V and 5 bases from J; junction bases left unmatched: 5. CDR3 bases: TGTGCCAGCAGTGAAATTGCAGGGGGAACCGGGGAGCTGTTTTTT. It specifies CASSEIAGGTGELFF.

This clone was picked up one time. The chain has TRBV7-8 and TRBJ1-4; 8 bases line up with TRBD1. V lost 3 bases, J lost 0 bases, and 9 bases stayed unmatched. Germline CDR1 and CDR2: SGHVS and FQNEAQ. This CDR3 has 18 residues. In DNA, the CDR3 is TGTGCCAGCAGCTTCCGGACAGGGAAGAGAGCAACTAATGAAAAACTGTTTTTT. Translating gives CASSFRTGKRATNEKLFF. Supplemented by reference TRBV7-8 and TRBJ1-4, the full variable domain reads GAGVSQSPRYKVAKRGQDVALRCDPISGHVSLFWYQQALGQGPEFLTYFQNEAQLDKSGLPSDRFFAERPEGSVSTLKIQRTQQEDSAVYLCASSFRTGKRATNEKLFFGSGTQLSVL.

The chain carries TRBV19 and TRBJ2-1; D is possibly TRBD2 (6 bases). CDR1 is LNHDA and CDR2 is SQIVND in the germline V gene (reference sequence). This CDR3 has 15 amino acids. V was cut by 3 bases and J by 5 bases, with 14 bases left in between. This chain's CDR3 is CASSIWRELNNEQFF. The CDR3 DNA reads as TGTGCCAGTAGTATTTGGAGGGAACTCAACAATGAGCAGTTCTTC. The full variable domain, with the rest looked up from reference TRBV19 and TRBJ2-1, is DGGITQSPKYLFRKEGQNVTLSCEQNLNHDAMYWYRQDPGQGLRLIYYSQIVNDFQKGDIAEGYSVSREKKESFPLTVTSAQKNPTAFYLCASSIWRELNNEQFFGPGTRLTVL.

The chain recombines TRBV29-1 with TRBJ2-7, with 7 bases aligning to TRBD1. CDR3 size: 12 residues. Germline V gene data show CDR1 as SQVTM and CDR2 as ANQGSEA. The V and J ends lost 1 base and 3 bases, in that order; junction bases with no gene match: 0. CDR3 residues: CSVEGQGYEQYF. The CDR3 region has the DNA TGCAGCGTTGAAGGACAGGGCTACGAGCAGTACTTC.